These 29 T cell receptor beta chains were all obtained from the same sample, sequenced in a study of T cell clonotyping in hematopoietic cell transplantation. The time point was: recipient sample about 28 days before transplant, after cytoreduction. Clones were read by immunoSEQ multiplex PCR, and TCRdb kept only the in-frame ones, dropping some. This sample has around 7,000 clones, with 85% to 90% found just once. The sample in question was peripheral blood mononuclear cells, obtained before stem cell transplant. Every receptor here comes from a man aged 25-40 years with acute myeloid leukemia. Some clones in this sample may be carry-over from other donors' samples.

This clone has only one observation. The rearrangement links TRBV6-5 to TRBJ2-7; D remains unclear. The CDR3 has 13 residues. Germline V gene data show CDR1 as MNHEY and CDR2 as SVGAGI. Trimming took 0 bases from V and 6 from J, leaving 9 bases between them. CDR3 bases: TGTGCCAGCAGTTACTCCCCCGGGCGCGAGCAGTACTTC. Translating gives CASSYSPGREQYF.

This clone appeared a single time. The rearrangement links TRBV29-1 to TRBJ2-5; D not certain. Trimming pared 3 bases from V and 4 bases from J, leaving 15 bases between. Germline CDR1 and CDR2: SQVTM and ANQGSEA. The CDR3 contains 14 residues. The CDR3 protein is CSVDERARGETQYF. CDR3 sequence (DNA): TGCAGCGTTGATGAAAGGGCGCGAGGAGAGACCCAGTACTTC.

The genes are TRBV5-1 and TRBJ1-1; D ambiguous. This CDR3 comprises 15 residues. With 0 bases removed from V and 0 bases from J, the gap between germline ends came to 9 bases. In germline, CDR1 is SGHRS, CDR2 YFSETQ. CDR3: CASSLEGVMNTEAFF. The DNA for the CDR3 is TGCGCCAGCAGCTTGGAAGGAGTCATGAACACTGAAGCTTTCTTT.

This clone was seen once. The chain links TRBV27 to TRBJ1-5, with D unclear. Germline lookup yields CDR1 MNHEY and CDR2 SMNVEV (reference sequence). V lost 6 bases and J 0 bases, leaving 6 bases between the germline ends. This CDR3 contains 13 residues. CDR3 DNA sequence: TGTGCCAGCAGACTAAATAGCAATCAGCCCCAGCATTTT. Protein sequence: CASRLNSNQPQHF.

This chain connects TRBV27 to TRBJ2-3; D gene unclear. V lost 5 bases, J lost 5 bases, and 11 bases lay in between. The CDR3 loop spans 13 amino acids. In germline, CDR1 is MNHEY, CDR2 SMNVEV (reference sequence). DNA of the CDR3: TGTGCCAGCAGTATAAAAATTAGAGATACGCAGTATTTT. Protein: CASSIKIRDTQYF.

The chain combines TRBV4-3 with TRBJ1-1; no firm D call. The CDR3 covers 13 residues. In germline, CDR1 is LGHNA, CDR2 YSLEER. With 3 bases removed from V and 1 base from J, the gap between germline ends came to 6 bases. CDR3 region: CASSHEENTEAFF. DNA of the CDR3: TGCGCCAGCAGCCACGAGGAGAACACTGAAGCTTTCTTT.

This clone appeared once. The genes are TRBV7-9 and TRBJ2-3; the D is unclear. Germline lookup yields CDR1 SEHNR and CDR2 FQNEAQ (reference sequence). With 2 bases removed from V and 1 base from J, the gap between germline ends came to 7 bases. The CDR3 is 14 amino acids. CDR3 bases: TGTGCCAGCAGCTTATTCATGGGCACAGATACGCAGTATTTT. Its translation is CASSLFMGTDTQYF.

CDR3 sequence: CASRGSFTDTQYF. The CDR3 DNA follows: TGTGCCAGCAGGGGATCTTTCACAGATACGCAGTATTTT. This sequence joins TRBV25-1 and TRBJ2-3; D is unresolved. V dropped 6 bases and J dropped 2 bases, with 9 bases sitting between them. The CDR3 length is 13 residues. Germline V gene sequence: CDR1 MGHDK, CDR2 SYGVNS.

The CDR3 region is CAWSVRTGSTEAFF. The CDR3 DNA reads TGTGCCTGGAGTGTAAGGACAGGGTCCACTGAAGCTTTCTTT. The rearrangement joins TRBV30 to TRBJ1-1; the match to TRBD1 covers 8 bases. The CDR3 has 14 residues. V shed 0 bases and J 4 bases; nucleotides not matched to a gene: 4. CDR1 and CDR2 from the germline V gene are GTSNPN and SVGIG (reference sequence).

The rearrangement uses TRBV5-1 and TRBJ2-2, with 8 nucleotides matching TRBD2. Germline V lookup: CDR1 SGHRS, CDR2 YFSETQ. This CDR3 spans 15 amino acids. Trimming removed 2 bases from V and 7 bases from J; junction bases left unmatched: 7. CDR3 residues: CASSFTGGPDGELFF. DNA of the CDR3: TGCGCCAGCAGCTTTACGGGAGGGCCTGACGGGGAGCTGTTTTTT.

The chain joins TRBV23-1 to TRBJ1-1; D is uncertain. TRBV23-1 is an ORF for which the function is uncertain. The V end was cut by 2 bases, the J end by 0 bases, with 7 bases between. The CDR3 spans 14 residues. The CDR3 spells CASSQGRLNTEAFF. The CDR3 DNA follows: TGCGCCAGCAGTCAAGGTAGGTTGAACACTGAAGCTTTCTTT.

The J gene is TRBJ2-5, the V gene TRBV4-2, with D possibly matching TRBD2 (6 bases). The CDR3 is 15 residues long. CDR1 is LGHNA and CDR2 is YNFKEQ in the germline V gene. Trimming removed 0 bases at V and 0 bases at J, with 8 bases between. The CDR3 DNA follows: TGTGCCAGCAGCCAAGATTGGGGGGACCAAGAGACCCAGTACTTC. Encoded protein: CASSQDWGDQETQYF.

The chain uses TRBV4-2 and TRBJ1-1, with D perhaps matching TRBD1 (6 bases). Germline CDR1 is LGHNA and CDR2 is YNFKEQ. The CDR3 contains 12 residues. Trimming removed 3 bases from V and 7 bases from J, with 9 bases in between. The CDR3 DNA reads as TGTGCCAGCAGCCATACAGGGAGTGAAGCTTTCTTT. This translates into CASSHTGSEAFF.

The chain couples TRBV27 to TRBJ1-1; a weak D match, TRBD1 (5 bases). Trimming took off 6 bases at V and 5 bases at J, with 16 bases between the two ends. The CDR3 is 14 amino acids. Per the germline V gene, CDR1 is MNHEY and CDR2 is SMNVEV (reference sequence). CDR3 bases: TGTGCCAGCAGCTTTCGTCGGTGGGGGACTGAAGCTTTCTTT. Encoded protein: CASSFRRWGTEAFF.

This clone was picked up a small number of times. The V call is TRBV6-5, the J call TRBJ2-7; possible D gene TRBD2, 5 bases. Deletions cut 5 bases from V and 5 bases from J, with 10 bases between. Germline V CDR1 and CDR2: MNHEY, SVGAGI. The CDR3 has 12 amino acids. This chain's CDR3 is CASSTGFNEQYF. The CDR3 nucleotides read TGTGCCAGCAGTACGGGGTTCAACGAGCAGTACTTC.

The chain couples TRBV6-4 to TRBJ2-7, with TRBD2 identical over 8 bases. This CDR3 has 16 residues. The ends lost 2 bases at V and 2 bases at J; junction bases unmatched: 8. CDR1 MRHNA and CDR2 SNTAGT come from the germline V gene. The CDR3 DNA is TGTGCCAGCAGTGACACCCGGGGGGGACCACCCTACGAGCAGTACTTC. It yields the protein CASSDTRGGPPYEQYF.

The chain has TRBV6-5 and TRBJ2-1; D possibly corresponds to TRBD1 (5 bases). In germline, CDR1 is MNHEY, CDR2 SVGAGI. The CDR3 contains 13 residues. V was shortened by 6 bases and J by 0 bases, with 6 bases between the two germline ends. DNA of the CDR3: TGTGCCAGCAGACAGGACTCCTACAATGAGCAGTTCTTC. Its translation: CASRQDSYNEQFF.

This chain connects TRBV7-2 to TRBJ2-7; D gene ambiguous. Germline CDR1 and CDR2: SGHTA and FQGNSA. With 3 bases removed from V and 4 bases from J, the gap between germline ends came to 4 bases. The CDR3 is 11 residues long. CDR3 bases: TGTGCCAGCAGCTTTCTGTACGAGCAGTACTTC. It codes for CASSFLYEQYF.

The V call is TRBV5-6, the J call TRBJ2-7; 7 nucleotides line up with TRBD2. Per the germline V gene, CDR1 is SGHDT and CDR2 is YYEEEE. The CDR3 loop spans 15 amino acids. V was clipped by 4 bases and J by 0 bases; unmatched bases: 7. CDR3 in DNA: TGTGCCAGCAGCCGCGGGAGCAGGAGCTCCTACGAGCAGTACTTC. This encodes CASSRGSRSSYEQYF. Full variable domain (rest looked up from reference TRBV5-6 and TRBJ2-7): DAGVTQSPTHLIKTRGQQVTLRCSPKSGHDTVSWYQQALGQGPQFIFQYYEEEERQRGNFPDRFSGHQFPNYSSELNVNALLLGDSALYLCASSRGSRSSYEQYFGPGTRLTVT.

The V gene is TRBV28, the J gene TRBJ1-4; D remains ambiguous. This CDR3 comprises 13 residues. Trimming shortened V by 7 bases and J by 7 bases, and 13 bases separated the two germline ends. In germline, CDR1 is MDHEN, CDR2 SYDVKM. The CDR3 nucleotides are TGTGCCAGCACAGCTACTTCAAGTGAAAAACTGTTTTTT. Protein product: CASTATSSEKLFF. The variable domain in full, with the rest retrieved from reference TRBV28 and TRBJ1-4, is DVKVTQSSRYLVKRTGEKVFLECVQDMDHENMFWYRQDPGLGLRLIYFSYDVKMKEKGDIPEGYSVSREKKERFSLILESASTNQTSMYLCASTATSSEKLFFGSGTQLSVL.

The CDR3 bases are TGTGCCAGCAGTGAAAACCTGTACTACGAGCAGTACTTC. Its translation: CASSENLYYEQYF. The V and J genes are TRBV25-1 and TRBJ2-7; no firm D call. V was cut by 2 bases and J by 3 bases, with 8 bases left in between. Germline V gene lookup returns CDR1 MGHDK and CDR2 SYGVNS. This CDR3 is built from 13 residues.

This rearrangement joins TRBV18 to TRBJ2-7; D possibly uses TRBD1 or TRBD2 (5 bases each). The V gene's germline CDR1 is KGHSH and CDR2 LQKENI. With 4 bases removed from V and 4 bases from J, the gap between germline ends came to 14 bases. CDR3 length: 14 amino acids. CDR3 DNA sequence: TGTGCCAGCTCACTCGGGGCGGCAGGGTACGAGCAGTACTTC. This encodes CASSLGAAGYEQYF.

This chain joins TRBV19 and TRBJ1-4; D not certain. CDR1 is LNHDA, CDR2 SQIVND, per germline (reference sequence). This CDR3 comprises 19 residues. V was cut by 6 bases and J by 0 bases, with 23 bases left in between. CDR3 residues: CASSRDRARAGSTNEKLFF. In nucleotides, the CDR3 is TGTGCCAGTAGCCGAGACCGGGCTAGGGCGGGCTCAACTAATGAAAAACTGTTTTTT.

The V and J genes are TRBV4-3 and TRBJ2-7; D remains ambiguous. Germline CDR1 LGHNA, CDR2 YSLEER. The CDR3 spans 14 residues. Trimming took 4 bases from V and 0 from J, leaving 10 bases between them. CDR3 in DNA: TGCGCCAGCAGCCTCCATACCCCCTCCTACGAGCAGTACTTC. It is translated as CASSLHTPSYEQYF.

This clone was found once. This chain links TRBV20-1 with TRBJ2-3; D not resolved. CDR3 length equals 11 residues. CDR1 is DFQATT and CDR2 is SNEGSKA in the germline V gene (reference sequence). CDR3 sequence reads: CLVGHGPTQYF. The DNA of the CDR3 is TGCTTAGTGGGTCACGGGCCTACGCAGTATTTT.

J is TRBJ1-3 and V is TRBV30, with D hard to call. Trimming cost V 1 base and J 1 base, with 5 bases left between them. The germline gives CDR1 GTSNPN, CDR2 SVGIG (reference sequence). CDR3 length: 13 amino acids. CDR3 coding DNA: TGTGCCTGGAGTGCCGCATCTGGAAACACCATATATTTT. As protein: CAWSAASGNTIYF.

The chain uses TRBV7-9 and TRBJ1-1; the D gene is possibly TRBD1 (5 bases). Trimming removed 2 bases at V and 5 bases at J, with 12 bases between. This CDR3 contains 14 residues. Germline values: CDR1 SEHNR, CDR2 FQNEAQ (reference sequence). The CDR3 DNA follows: TGTGCCAGCAGCTTAATCGGGGGAAAGACTGAAGCTTTCTTT. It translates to CASSLIGGKTEAFF.

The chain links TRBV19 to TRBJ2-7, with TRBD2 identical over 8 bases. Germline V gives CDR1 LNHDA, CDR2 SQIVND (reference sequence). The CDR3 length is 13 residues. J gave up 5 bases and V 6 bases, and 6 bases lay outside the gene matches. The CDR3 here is CASSREGQNEQYF. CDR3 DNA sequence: TGTGCCAGTAGCCGGGAGGGCCAGAACGAGCAGTACTTC.

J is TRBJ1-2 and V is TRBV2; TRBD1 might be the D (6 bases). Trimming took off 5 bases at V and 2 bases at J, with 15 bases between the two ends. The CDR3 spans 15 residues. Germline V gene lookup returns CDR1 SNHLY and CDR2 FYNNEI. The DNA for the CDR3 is TGTGCCAGCAGTCAATATACAGGGCCGAACTATGGCTACACCTTC. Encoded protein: CASSQYTGPNYGYTF.